The rows below give T cell receptor beta chains drawn from one sample of a study of cytomegalovirus exposure and HLA in healthy donors. TCRdb's table, derived via immunoSEQ multiplex PCR, lists solely in-frame clones and lacks some. This repertoire includes roughly 100,000 clones. Sequences were obtained from PBMCs. The receptors were gathered from a woman aged 25 to 39 in good health and CMV-seronegative. Both conserved end residues are part of each CDR3. D genes are given only for firm matches.

V gene	J gene	D gene	CDR3 protein	CDR3 DNA
TRBV4-2	TRBJ2-7	TRBD2	CASSQEELALQYF	TGTGCCAGCAGCCAAGAAGAACTAGCGTTGCAGTACTTC
TRBV19	TRBJ1-5	TRBD1	CASQTGGAGQPQHF	TGTGCCAGCCAGACAGGGGGCGCGGGTCAGCCCCAGCATTTT
TRBV4-1	TRBJ2-7	-	CASSQVSGSYEQYF	TGCGCCAGCAGCCAAGTGTCGGGCTCCTACGAGCAGTACTTC
TRBV7-6	TRBJ1-6	-	CASSLGHISSYNSPLHF	TGTGCCAGCAGCTTAGGGCATATAAGCTCCTATAATTCACCCCTCCACTTT
TRBV7-9	TRBJ2-5	TRBD2	CASSTNRGGRETQYF	TGTGCCAGCAGCACTAATCGGGGGGGCCGAGAGACCCAGTACTTC
TRBV18	TRBJ2-3	-	CASSPPMPADTQYF	TGTGCCAGCTCACCACCGATGCCGGCAGATACGCAGTATTTT
TRBV13	TRBJ2-7	TRBD1	CASSSPGTGRYEQYF	TGTGCCAGCAGCTCCCCCGGGACAGGCAGGTACGAGCAGTACTTC
TRBV7-6	TRBJ2-6	TRBD1	CASSLLIQGVSGANVLTF	TGTGCCAGCAGCCTTCTCATCCAGGGGGTCTCTGGGGCCAACGTCCTGACTTTC
TRBV2	TRBJ1-1	-	CASSEDRIYTEAFF	TGTGCCAGCAGTGAAGACAGGATTTACACTGAAGCTTTCTTT
TRBV28	TRBJ1-5	-	CASSSHGGGGPQHF	TGTGCCAGCAGTTCGCACGGGGGGGGCGGGCCCCAGCATTTT
TRBV6-1	TRBJ2-7	-	CASGPASYEQYF	TGTGCCAGCGGGCCGGCTTCCTACGAGCAGTACTTC
TRBV11-1	TRBJ2-5	-	CASSSVTGYRQYF	TGTGCCAGCAGCTCCGTCACAGGGTATCGGCAGTACTTC
TRBV9	TRBJ2-2	-	CASSADGSGGELFF	TGTGCCAGCAGCGCGGACGGGAGCGGCGGGGAGCTGTTTTTT
TRBV19	TRBJ2-5	TRBD1	CASSQLQGSETQYF	TGTGCCAGTAGTCAGCTACAGGGGTCGGAGACCCAGTACTTC
TRBV10-3	TRBJ2-1	TRBD2	CAIGTSGSFNEQFF	TGTGCCATCGGAACTAGCGGGAGCTTCAATGAGCAGTTCTTC
TRBV6-5	TRBJ1-1	-	CASRTGTPTEAFF	TGTGCCAGCAGGACGGGGACACCCACTGAAGCTTTCTTT
TRBV2	TRBJ1-3	TRBD1	CASSEGTGAGNTIYF	TGTGCCAGCAGTGAAGGGACAGGGGCCGGAAACACCATATATTTT
TRBV19	TRBJ2-7	TRBD1	CASSIYGGQGAYEQYF	TGTGCCAGTAGTATATACGGGGGACAGGGGGCTTACGAGCAGTACTTC
TRBV2	TRBJ2-2	-	CASSGERPLRSGELFF	TGTGCCAGCAGTGGTGAACGTCCCCTGAGATCCGGGGAGCTGTTTTTT
TRBV6-5	TRBJ1-1	TRBD1	CASSQTGMNTEAFF	TGTGCCAGCAGTCAGACAGGGATGAACACTGAAGCTTTCTTT
TRBV5-1	TRBJ2-3	TRBD1	CASSLIGTGETDTQYF	TGCGCCAGCAGCTTGATCGGGACAGGGGAGACAGATACGCAGTATTTT
TRBV12-5	TRBJ1-4	TRBD1	CANRGEKLFF	TGTGCCAACAGGGGGGAAAAACTGTTTTTT
TRBV7-9	TRBJ2-1	TRBD2	CASSLGGGGYNEQFF	TGTGCCAGCAGCTTAGGGGGCGGGGGCTACAATGAGCAGTTCTTC
TRBV7-9	TRBJ1-5	TRBD1	CASRLTTGEGQPQHF	TGTGCCAGCCGCTTAACGACAGGGGAAGGTCAGCCCCAGCATTTT
TRBV28	TRBJ1-2	TRBD1	CASTKGTAYYGYTF	TGTGCCAGCACGAAAGGGACAGCGTACTATGGCTACACCTTC
TRBV5-6	TRBJ1-5	TRBD1	CASSSLGTGSSNQPQHF	TGTGCCAGCAGCTCCCTAGGGACAGGGAGTAGCAATCAGCCCCAGCATTTT
TRBV18	TRBJ2-7	-	CASSPMGAGLSSYEQYF	TGTGCCAGCTCACCAATGGGGGCAGGGCTGAGCTCCTACGAGCAGTACTTC
TRBV30	TRBJ1-1	-	CAWSLTGKGGTEAFF	TGTGCCTGGAGCCTCACTGGGAAAGGGGGCACTGAAGCTTTCTTT
TRBV9	TRBJ1-2	-	CASSVEGPYGYTF	TGTGCCAGCAGCGTAGAGGGGCCCTATGGCTACACCTTC
TRBV5-1	TRBJ2-3	-	CASSPGSGGPDTQYF	TGCGCCAGCAGCCCAGGGTCGGGGGGCCCCGATACGCAGTATTTT
TRBV6-4	TRBJ1-2	-	CASSPGTGYGYTF	TGTGCCAGCAGCCCGGGTACAGGGTATGGCTACACCTTC
TRBV5-1	TRBJ1-1	-	CASSPQDSMNTEAFF	TGCGCCAGCAGCCCCCAAGACAGCATGAACACTGAAGCTTTCTTT
TRBV4-1	TRBJ2-2	-	CASSLRQSNTGELFF	TGCGCCAGCAGCCTCAGGCAGTCGAACACCGGGGAGCTGTTTTTT
TRBV19	TRBJ2-2	-	CATGTYNTGELFF	TGTGCCACGGGGACTTATAACACCGGGGAGCTGTTTTTT
TRBV5-4	TRBJ1-2	-	CASSPGPAGAGYTF	TGTGCCAGCAGCCCAGGGCCAGCAGGAGCGGGCTACACCTTC
TRBV2	TRBJ2-7	-	CASSVPGSYEQYF	TGTGCCAGCAGTGTCCCGGGTTCCTACGAGCAGTACTTC
TRBV7-2	TRBJ2-7	-	CASSLGQFSPDF	TGTGCCAGCAGCTTAGGACAGTTCAGCCCAGACTTC
TRBV28	TRBJ1-3	-	CASSGPRVFGNTIYF	TGTGCCAGCAGCGGACCGCGGGTGTTCGGAAACACCATATATTTT
TRBV7-3	TRBJ2-2	TRBD2	CASSPTSGINTGELFF	TGTGCCAGCAGCCCTACGAGCGGGATAAACACCGGGGAGCTGTTTTTT
TRBV6-1	TRBJ1-6	TRBD1	CASLYRDRDSPLHF	TGTGCCAGCCTTTACCGGGACAGGGATTCACCCCTCCACTTT
TRBV11-3	TRBJ2-3	TRBD2	CASSLAREADTQYF	TGTGCCAGCAGCTTAGCGCGGGAGGCAGATACGCAGTATTTT
TRBV7-8	TRBJ1-2	TRBD1	CASERSGQPLANYGYTF	TGTGCCAGCGAACGATCGGGACAGCCTTTGGCTAACTATGGCTACACCTTC
TRBV29-1	TRBJ2-7	-	CSGYRDYEQYF	TGCAGCGGATACAGGGACTACGAGCAGTACTTC
TRBV6-1	TRBJ2-1	-	CASNSGVSVDEQFF	TGTGCCAGCAATTCAGGGGTATCTGTCGATGAGCAGTTCTTC
TRBV20-1	TRBJ2-7	-	CSASGSYEQYF	TGCAGTGCTAGCGGCTCCTACGAGCAGTACTTC
TRBV28	TRBJ1-1	-	CASSSPGTEAFF	TGTGCCAGCAGTTCCCCCGGGACTGAAGCTTTCTTT
TRBV18	TRBJ2-7	-	CASSPRAEPYEQYF	TGTGCCAGCTCACCACGAGCCGAACCCTACGAGCAGTACTTC
TRBV11-2	TRBJ2-1	TRBD2	CASSLLAGAYNEQFF	TGTGCCAGCAGCTTACTAGCGGGTGCCTACAATGAGCAGTTCTTC
TRBV10-3	TRBJ1-4	TRBD1	CAISESGQPNEKLFF	TGTGCCATCAGTGAGTCGGGACAGCCTAATGAAAAACTGTTTTTT
TRBV4-1	TRBJ2-7	-	CASSQDVGEPYEQYF	TGCGCCAGCAGCCAAGATGTGGGAGAACCCTACGAGCAGTACTTC
TRBV28	TRBJ1-1	TRBD1	CASSWDRVSTEAFF	TGTGCCAGCAGTTGGGACAGGGTTTCCACTGAAGCTTTCTTT
TRBV27	TRBJ2-7	-	CASSLRAGLIYEQYF	TGTGCCAGCAGTTTAAGGGCAGGGTTAATCTACGAGCAGTACTTC
TRBV7-9	TRBJ2-7	-	CASSLNGPGEQYF	TGTGCCAGCAGCTTAAATGGTCCCGGGGAGCAGTACTTC
TRBV27	TRBJ1-2	-	CASSFGVPPYTF	TGTGCCAGCAGTTTCGGGGTCCCACCCTATACCTTC
TRBV29-1	TRBJ2-6	TRBD1	CSVEGTGGSGANVLTF	TGCAGCGTTGAAGGGACAGGGGGCTCTGGGGCCAACGTCCTGACTTTC
TRBV5-8	TRBJ1-1	TRBD1	CASSYGTGLEAFF	TGTGCCAGCAGCTACGGGACAGGGCTTGAAGCTTTCTTT
TRBV5-1	TRBJ2-7	-	CASKFRESYEQYF	TGCGCCAGCAAATTCCGGGAAAGCTACGAGCAGTACTTC